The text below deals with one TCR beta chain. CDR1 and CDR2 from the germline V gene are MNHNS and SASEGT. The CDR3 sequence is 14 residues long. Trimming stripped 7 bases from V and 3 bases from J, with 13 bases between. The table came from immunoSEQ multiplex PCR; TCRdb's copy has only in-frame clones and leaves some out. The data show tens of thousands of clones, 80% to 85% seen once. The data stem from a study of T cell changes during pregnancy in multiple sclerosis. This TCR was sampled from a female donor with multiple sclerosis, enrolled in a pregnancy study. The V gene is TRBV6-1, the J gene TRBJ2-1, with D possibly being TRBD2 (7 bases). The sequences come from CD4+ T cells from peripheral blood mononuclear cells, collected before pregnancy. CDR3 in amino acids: CASMGGLSYNEQFF. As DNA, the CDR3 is TGTGCCAGCATGGGGGGGCTTAGCTACAATGAGCAGTTCTTC.